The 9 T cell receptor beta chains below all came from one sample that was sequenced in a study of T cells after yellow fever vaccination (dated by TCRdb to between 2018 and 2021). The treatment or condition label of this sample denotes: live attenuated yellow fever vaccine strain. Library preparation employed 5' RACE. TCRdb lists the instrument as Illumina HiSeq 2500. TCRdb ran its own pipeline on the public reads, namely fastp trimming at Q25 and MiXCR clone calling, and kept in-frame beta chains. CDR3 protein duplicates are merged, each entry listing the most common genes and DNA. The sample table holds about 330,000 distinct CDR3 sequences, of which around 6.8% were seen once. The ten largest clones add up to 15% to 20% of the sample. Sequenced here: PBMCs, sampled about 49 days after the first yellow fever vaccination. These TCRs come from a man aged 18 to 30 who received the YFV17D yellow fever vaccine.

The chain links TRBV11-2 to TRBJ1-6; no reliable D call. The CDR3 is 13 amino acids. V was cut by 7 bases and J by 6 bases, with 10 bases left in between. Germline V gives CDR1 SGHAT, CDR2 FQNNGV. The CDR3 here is CASTGLFNSPLHF. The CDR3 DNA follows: TGTGCCAGCACCGGCCTATTTAATTCACCCCTCCACTTT.

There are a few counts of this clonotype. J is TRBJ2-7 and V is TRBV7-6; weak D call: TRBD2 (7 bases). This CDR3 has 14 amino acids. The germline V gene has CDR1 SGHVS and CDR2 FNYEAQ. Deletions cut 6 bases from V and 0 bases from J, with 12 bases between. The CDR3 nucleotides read TGTGCCAGCAGTGGTGGGGGGGCCTCCTACGAGCAGTACTTC. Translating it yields CASSGGGASYEQYF.

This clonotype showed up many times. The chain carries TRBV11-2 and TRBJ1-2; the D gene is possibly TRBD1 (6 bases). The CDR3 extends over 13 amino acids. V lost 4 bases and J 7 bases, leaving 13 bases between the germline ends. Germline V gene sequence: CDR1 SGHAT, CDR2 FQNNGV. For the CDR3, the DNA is TGTGCCAGCAGCTCCGGAACAGGGTCTGGCTACACCTTC. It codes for CASSSGTGSGYTF.

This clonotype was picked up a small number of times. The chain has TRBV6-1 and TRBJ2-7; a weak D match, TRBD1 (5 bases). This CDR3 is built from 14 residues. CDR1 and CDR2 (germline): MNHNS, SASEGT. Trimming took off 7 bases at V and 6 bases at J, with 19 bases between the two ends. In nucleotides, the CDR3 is TGTGCCAGCACACCCGGACACACCGCTAGCGAGCAGTACTTC. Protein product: CASTPGHTASEQYF.

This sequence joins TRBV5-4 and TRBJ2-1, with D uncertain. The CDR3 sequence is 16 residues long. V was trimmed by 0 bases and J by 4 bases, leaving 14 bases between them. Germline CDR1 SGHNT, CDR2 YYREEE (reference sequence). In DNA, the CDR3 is TGTGCCAGCAGCTTGGACTCTGGACCCCCTTACAATGAGCAGTTCTTC. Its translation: CASSLDSGPPYNEQFF.

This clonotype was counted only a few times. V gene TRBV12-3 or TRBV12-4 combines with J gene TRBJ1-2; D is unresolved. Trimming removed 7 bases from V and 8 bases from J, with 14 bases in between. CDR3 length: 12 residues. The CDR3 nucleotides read TGTGCCAGCACCCGAGGCGGGTACGGCTACACCTTC. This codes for CASTRGGYGYTF.

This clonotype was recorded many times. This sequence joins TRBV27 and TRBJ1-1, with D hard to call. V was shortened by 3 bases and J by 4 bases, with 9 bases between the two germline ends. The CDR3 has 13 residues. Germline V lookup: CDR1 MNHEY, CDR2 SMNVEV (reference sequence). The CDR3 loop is CASSFKETTEAFF. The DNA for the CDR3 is TGTGCCAGCAGTTTTAAAGAGACCACTGAAGCTTTCTTT.

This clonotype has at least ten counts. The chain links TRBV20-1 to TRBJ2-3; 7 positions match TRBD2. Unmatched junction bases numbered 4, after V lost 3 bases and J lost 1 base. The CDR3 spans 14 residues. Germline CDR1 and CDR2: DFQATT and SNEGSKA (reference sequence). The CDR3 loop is CSASYGRGTDTQYF. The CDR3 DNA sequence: TGCAGTGCTAGTTATGGGAGGGGCACAGATACGCAGTATTTT.

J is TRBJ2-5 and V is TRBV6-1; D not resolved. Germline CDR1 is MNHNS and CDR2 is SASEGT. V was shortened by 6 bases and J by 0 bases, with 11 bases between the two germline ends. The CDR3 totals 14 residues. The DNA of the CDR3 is TGTGCCAGCAGCCCCAGTTCGTACCAAGAGACCCAGTACTTC. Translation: CASSPSSYQETQYF.